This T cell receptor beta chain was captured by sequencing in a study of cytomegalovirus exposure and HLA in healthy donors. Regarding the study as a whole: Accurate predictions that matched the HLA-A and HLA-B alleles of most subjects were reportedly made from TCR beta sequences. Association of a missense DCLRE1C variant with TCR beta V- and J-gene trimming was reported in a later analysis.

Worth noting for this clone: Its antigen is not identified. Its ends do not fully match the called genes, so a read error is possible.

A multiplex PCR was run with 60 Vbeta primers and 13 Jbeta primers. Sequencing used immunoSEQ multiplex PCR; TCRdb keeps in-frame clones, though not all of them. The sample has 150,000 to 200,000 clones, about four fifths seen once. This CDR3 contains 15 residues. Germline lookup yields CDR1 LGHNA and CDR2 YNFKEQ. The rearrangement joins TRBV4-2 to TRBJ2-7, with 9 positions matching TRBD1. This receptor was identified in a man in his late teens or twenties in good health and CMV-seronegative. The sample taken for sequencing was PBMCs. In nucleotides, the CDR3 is TGTGCCGGCAGCCAATCCGGGACAGGGACCTACGAGCAGTACTTC. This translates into CAGSQSGTGTYEQYF.